The source of this T cell receptor beta chain is a study of long-term antiretroviral therapy in people with HIV. Researchers report immunoSEQ v3.0 was run at survey level. TCRdb's copy holds only in-frame clones and misses some; the assay was immunoSEQ multiplex PCR. This table has tens of thousands of clones, 85% to 95% appearing once. This CDR3 is 17 amino acids long. V lost 4 bases and J lost 2, with 20 bases in between. The germline V gene encodes CDR1 MGHRA and CDR2 YSYEKL. This sequence joins TRBV4-1 and TRBJ2-5, with D perhaps given as TRBD1 or TRBD2 (5 bases each). The sequence came from a man aged 25-40 years with HIV. Sequencing was performed on unsorted PBMCs, taken almost 9.5 years after starting antiretroviral therapy. The CDR3 DNA reads as TGCGCCAGCAGCCCCCTGGTGAGGCAGGGACCTCAAGAGACCCAGTACTTC. Translation: CASSPLVRQGPQETQYF.